Following are 12 T cell receptor beta chains from one sample sequenced in a study of vaccination effects on CD4 cells after COVID-19. Culture lasted roughly 9 days before CD4+ T cell isolation. BNT162b2 vaccine or mRNA-1273 vaccine was given to participants in two doses. Assay used: immunoSEQ multiplex PCR; TCRdb lists only in-frame clones, some missing. The sample lists around 47,000 clones, roughly 72% seen once, with 9.5% to 10% in the top ten. These receptors' targets are unknown. Source: CD4+ T cells from PBMCs cultured without peptide, taken after COVID-19 vaccination. The receptor source for this set is a human donor who received a COVID-19 vaccine.

This clone was detected once. This sequence joins TRBV7-2 and TRBJ2-1; D gene ambiguous. Trimming took off 3 bases at V and 4 bases at J, with 7 bases between the two ends. The germline gives CDR1 SGHTA, CDR2 FQGNSA. This CDR3 has 13 amino acids. As DNA, the CDR3 is TGTGCCAGCAGCTTGCCGACTTACAATGAGCAGTTCTTC. Its protein product is CASSLPTYNEQFF.

This clone appeared a single time. The chain joins TRBV7-9 to TRBJ1-1, with D unresolved. The CDR3 has 15 amino acids. Germline CDR1 SEHNR, CDR2 FQNEAQ (reference sequence). With 5 bases removed from V and 1 base from J, the gap between germline ends came to 14 bases. The CDR3 here is CASSPRGEANTEAFF. CDR3 DNA: TGTGCCAGCAGCCCACGTGGGGAGGCGAACACTGAAGCTTTCTTT.

V is TRBV4-1 and J is TRBJ2-5; 7 positions agree with TRBD2. The germline gives CDR1 MGHRA, CDR2 YSYEKL. The CDR3 covers 16 residues. Unmatched junction bases numbered 6, after V lost 0 bases and J lost 2 bases. This CDR3 is CASSQDGRGNQETQYF. As DNA, the CDR3 is TGCGCCAGCAGCCAAGATGGGCGGGGGAATCAAGAGACCCAGTACTTC.

The genes are TRBV19 and TRBJ2-3; weak D call: TRBD1 (5 bases). The germline gives CDR1 LNHDA, CDR2 SQIVND (reference sequence). This CDR3 is 13 amino acids long. Trimming shortened V by 7 bases and J by 5 bases, and 13 bases separated the two germline ends. As DNA, the CDR3 is TGTGCCAGTACAGGGTATCAGAGAGATACGCAGTATTTT. Protein product: CASTGYQRDTQYF.

The chain couples TRBV18 to TRBJ1-2; 9 bases map to TRBD1. Germline trimming cut 6 bases from V and 0 bases from J; bases unmatched to any gene: 2. In germline, CDR1 is KGHSH, CDR2 LQKENI. This CDR3 spans 14 amino acids. CDR3 nucleotides: TGTGCCAGCTCCCGGGACAGGGCTAACTATGGCTACACCTTC. Its protein product is CASSRDRANYGYTF.

The genes are TRBV27 and TRBJ2-7; D is undetermined. V gave up 3 bases and J gave up 0 bases, with 15 bases separating them. The CDR3 contains 16 residues. CDR1 and CDR2 from the germline V gene are MNHEY and SMNVEV (reference sequence). In nucleotides, the CDR3 is TGTGCCAGCAGTTTCGCTTTCCGGAGTAGCTCCTACGAGCAGTACTTC. Protein product: CASSFAFRSSSYEQYF.

The J gene is TRBJ2-3, the V gene TRBV5-4; D ambiguous. Trimming pared 1 base from V and 0 bases from J, leaving 6 bases between. The CDR3 is 14 residues long. Germline V gene data show CDR1 as SGHNT and CDR2 as YYREEE (reference sequence). The CDR3 DNA reads TGTGCCAGCAGCTTGCAGCGTAGCACAGATACGCAGTATTTT. Translation gives CASSLQRSTDTQYF.

V usage is TRBV21-1 and J usage is TRBJ2-7; the DNA was not compared with TRBD2, the D call given in the table. TRBV21-1 is classified as a pseudogene. The CDR3 is 17 amino acids. The CDR3 here is CASSKEPGGLYPYEQYF. The CDR3, as DNA: TGTGCCAGCAGCAAAGAACCCGGAGGTCTATACCCCTACGAGCAGTACTTC.

This clone was counted a single time. The V call is TRBV4-2, the J call TRBJ2-7; a possible D gene is TRBD1 (6 bases). This CDR3 comprises 16 residues. Germline V gene data show CDR1 as LGHNA and CDR2 as YNFKEQ. V lost 0 bases and J lost 0, with 12 bases in between. CDR3 region: CASSQDPAGVSYEQYF. The CDR3 DNA sequence: TGTGCCAGCAGCCAAGATCCGGCAGGGGTCTCCTACGAGCAGTACTTC.

The V and J genes are TRBV10-1 and TRBJ1-1; D possibly corresponds to TRBD1 (6 bases). The CDR3 is 13 amino acids. Germline assignment: CDR1 WNHNN and CDR2 SYGVQD (reference sequence). Trimming cost V 8 bases and J 4 bases, with 14 bases left between them. For the CDR3, the DNA is TGCGCCAGCTCTCAAGTCAGGGGCACTGAAGCTTTCTTT. As protein: CASSQVRGTEAFF.

This chain joins TRBV5-1 and TRBJ2-7; the D is unclear. V lost 4 bases and J 6 bases, leaving 20 bases between the germline ends. CDR3 size: 15 residues. The germline CDR1 and CDR2 sequences are SGHRS and YFSETQ. In DNA form, the CDR3 reads TGCGCCAGCAGCAATGCCGGGTCCATCCTGACCGAGCAGTACTTC. Its protein is CASSNAGSILTEQYF.

The chain recombines TRBV4-1 with TRBJ1-4, with D uncertain. The CDR3 spans 14 residues. CDR1 is MGHRA, CDR2 YSYEKL, per germline. V was cut by 1 base and J by 2 bases, with 5 bases left in between. The CDR3 here is CASSQVGTNEKLFF. CDR3 coding DNA: TGCGCCAGCAGCCAAGTCGGGACTAATGAAAAACTGTTTTTT.